One and the same sample provided the 16 T cell receptor beta chains below, sequenced in a study of cytomegalovirus exposure and HLA in healthy donors. Use of 60 Vbeta and 13 Jbeta primers characterized the PCR. Method: immunoSEQ multiplex PCR; TCRdb's copy keeps in-frame clones and lacks some. Seen here are roughly 40,000 clones, roughly half observed once, and the top ten hold 12%. Material for sequencing was PBMCs. The source is a human donor in good health.

This clone was seen more than once but under ten times. The chain has TRBV7-6 and TRBJ1-1, with 7 nucleotides matching TRBD1. V dropped 2 bases and J dropped 5; count of bases not matched to a gene: 5. This CDR3 comprises 14 residues. CDR1 is SGHVS, CDR2 FNYEAQ, per germline. CDR3 in DNA: TGTGCCAGCAGCTTAACAGCAGGGGGGACTGAAGCTTTCTTT. Translating it yields CASSLTAGGTEAFF.

This sequence joins TRBV18 and TRBJ1-1, with D possibly TRBD1 on 5 matching bases. There are 15 residues in the CDR3. V lost 2 bases and J lost 7, with 17 bases in between. Germline V CDR1 and CDR2: KGHSH, LQKENI. The CDR3, as DNA: TGTGCCAGCTCACCAGGGGATCGCAGGGTAGGTGAAGCTTTCTTT. It encodes CASSPGDRRVGEAFF.

The chain carries TRBV7-2 and TRBJ1-1, with 8 positions matching TRBD1. The germline CDR1 and CDR2 sequences are SGHTA and FQGNSA. The CDR3 runs 15 residues. Trimming removed 5 bases from V and 1 base from J; junction bases left unmatched: 6. CDR3 sequence (DNA): TGTGCCAGCAGCATTACAGGGGGAGCGAACACTGAAGCTTTCTTT. It translates to CASSITGGANTEAFF. The complete variable domain, with remaining parts taken from reference TRBV7-2 and TRBJ1-1, reads GAGVSQSPSNKVTEKGKDVELRCDPISGHTALYWYRQSLGQGLEFLIYFQGNSAPDKSGLPSDRFSAERTGGSVSTLTIQRTQQEDSAVYLCASSITGGANTEAFFGQGTRLTVV.

This clone was detected only a few times. This chain joins TRBV11-2 and TRBJ1-1; D is ambiguous. Per germline, CDR1 SGHAT and CDR2 FQNNGV. Trimming left V 3 bases short and J 5 bases short, with 7 bases between. The CDR3 totals 12 residues. As DNA, the CDR3 is TGTGCCAGCAGCTTTCCGGGGACTGAAGCTTTCTTT. As protein: CASSFPGTEAFF.

The V and J genes are TRBV5-1 and TRBJ2-1, with TRBD2 matching over 12 bases. The V segment lost 2 bases and the J segment 7 bases; nucleotides outside the gene matches: 4. The germline CDR1 and CDR2 sequences are SGHRS and YFSETQ. This CDR3 contains 15 residues. CDR3 residues: CASSLTSGGMNEQFF. CDR3 nucleotides: TGCGCCAGCAGCTTAACTAGCGGGGGGATGAATGAGCAGTTCTTC.

This rearrangement joins TRBV5-4 to TRBJ1-2; D gene uncertain. CDR1 and CDR2 from the germline V gene are SGHNT and YYREEE (reference sequence). The V gene lost 3 bases and the J gene lost 2 bases, with 14 bases spanning the gap. The CDR3 contains 15 residues. The CDR3 bases are TGTGCCAGCAGCTATCTAGGATCCACCAACTATGGCTACACCTTC. Its protein product is CASSYLGSTNYGYTF.

The V and J genes are TRBV5-6 and TRBJ2-7; the D is unclear. V was trimmed by 1 base and J by 4 bases, leaving 18 bases between them. The germline CDR1 and CDR2 sequences are SGHDT and YYEEEE. The length of the CDR3 is 16 residues. CDR3 in amino acids: CASSLFGSRSTYEQYF. The DNA of the CDR3 is TGTGCCAGCAGCTTGTTTGGGTCTAGGAGTACGTACGAGCAGTACTTC.

This CDR3 is CASSLTGSTEAFF. The CDR3 DNA is TGTGCCAGCAGTCTTACAGGGTCCACTGAAGCTTTCTTT. The V call is TRBV6-6, the J call TRBJ1-1, with a tentative D call TRBD1 (6 bases). The CDR3 runs to 13 residues. Looked up from germline, CDR1 is MNHNY and CDR2 is SVGAGI (reference sequence). Trimming removed 5 bases at V and 4 bases at J, with 11 bases between.

V is TRBV10-3 and J is TRBJ1-2; 7 bases are a match to TRBD1. V gave up 10 bases and J gave up 2 bases; unmatched junction bases: 13. The CDR3 totals 15 residues. Germline assignment: CDR1 ENHRY and CDR2 SYGVKD. In DNA, the CDR3 is TGTGCCACCGCCAGGGGGACCGGGAGCAACTATGGCTACACCTTC. It translates to CATARGTGSNYGYTF.

This chain links TRBV7-2 with TRBJ2-7, with D hard to call. This CDR3 region has 14 residues. The germline gives CDR1 SGHTA, CDR2 FQGNSA. The V end was cut by 1 base, the J end by 0 bases, with 7 bases between. The chain's CDR3 is CASSLGLDSYEQYF. CDR3 coding DNA: TGTGCCAGCAGCTTAGGCCTAGACTCCTACGAGCAGTACTTC.

This chain joins TRBV19 and TRBJ2-7; D is perhaps TRBD1 (5 bases). This CDR3 region has 16 residues. V was shortened by 10 bases and J by 6 bases, with 28 bases between the two germline ends. Per the germline V gene, CDR1 is LNHDA and CDR2 is SQIVND (reference sequence). The CDR3 nucleotides are TGTGCCAACTCATACGAGCCAGGGTCAGAGTTCGGCGAGCAGTACTTC. It yields the protein CANSYEPGSEFGEQYF.

The chain is built from TRBV7-9 and TRBJ2-1, with a weak D call TRBD2 (6 bases). Per the germline V gene, CDR1 is SEHNR and CDR2 is FQNEAQ (reference sequence). V lost 5 bases to trimming and J lost 7 bases, with 12 bases between them. CDR3 length: 13 amino acids. CDR3 DNA sequence: TGTGCCAGCAGCACGTCGGGAGTTAATGAGCAGTTCTTC. Amino acids: CASSTSGVNEQFF.

The chain combines TRBV6-4 with TRBJ2-3; possibly TRBD2 for D (6 bases). Germline V gene data show CDR1 as MRHNA and CDR2 as SNTAGT. This CDR3 has 15 residues. Between the trimmed V and J ends, which lost 4 bases and 2 bases, there was a span of 13 bases. The CDR3 coding sequence is TGTGCCAGCAGTGGGCGAGGACTACCCACAGATACGCAGTATTTT. It encodes CASSGRGLPTDTQYF.

This clone was seen more than once but under ten times. CDR3 sequence (DNA): TGTGCCAGCAGAACCGGGTCTAGCGGGACCGGGGAGCTGTTTTTT. Amino acids: CASRTGSSGTGELFF. This chain connects TRBV6-1 to TRBJ2-2; 8 bases match TRBD2. The CDR3 contains 15 residues. The V gene end was trimmed by 6 bases and the J gene end by 5 bases; junction bases not matched to a gene: 8. CDR1 MNHNS and CDR2 SASEGT come from the germline V gene.

By proportion, this clone is medium-sized. The rearrangement uses TRBV4-3 and TRBJ2-6; D is perhaps TRBD2 (6 bases). CDR3 length: 17 amino acids. The V end lost 0 bases, the J end lost 0 bases, and 9 bases lay between the germline ends. Germline assignment: CDR1 LGHNA and CDR2 YSLEER. CDR3 nucleotide sequence: TGCGCCAGCAGCCAAGAGGGTAGCGGCTCTGGGGCCAACGTCCTGACTTTC. Residues: CASSQEGSGSGANVLTF.

The gene calls are TRBV4-3 and TRBJ1-2; tentative D call: TRBD1 (6 bases). Trimming took 0 bases from V and 4 from J, leaving 12 bases between them. The V gene's germline CDR1 is LGHNA and CDR2 YSLEER. The CDR3 totals 15 residues. The CDR3 is CASSQEGATGYGYTF. The CDR3 DNA is TGCGCCAGCAGCCAAGAGGGGGCAACGGGCTATGGCTACACCTTC.